A selection of T cell receptor beta chains follows, all from one sample in a study of human T cells and chemical hapten exposure. TCRdb recomputed calls from the RACE reads with MiXCR, one row per CDR3 protein. The sample lists under 45,000 distinct CDR3 sequences; roughly 10% were seen once. This specimen consisted of whole blood, obtained in connection with sensitization to the hapten diphenylcyclopropenone (DPC). The receptor source for this set is a man under 40 with alopecia areata. Some clones in this sample may be carry-over from other donors' samples. The CDR3 runs from the conserved cysteine through the conserved F or W. The D gene is left open where the match is weak. Not every row has a clone size; where given, it reads once, few, many or a size class.

TRBD2,TRBJ2-1,TRBV2,-,CASSRQVLAGDNEQFF,TGTGCCAGCAGTCGTCAGGTACTAGCGGGAGACAATGAGCAGTTCTTC
-,TRBJ2-3,TRBV10-3,few,CAISRSTDTQYF,TGTGCCATCAGTCGGAGCACAGATACGCAGTATTTT
TRBD1,TRBJ2-6,TRBV7-7,many,CASSPGQGSSGANVLTF,TGTGCCAGCAGCCCGGGACAGGGAAGCTCTGGGGCCAACGTCCTGACTTTC
TRBD2,TRBJ2-1,TRBV5-1,many,CASSLALAVYNEQFF,TGCGCCAGCAGCTTGGCCCTAGCGGTATACAATGAGCAGTTCTTC
-,TRBJ1-2,TRBV4-3,many,CASSQGGEFPYGYTF,TGCGCCAGCAGCCAGGGGGGCGAGTTCCCCTATGGCTACACCTTC
-,TRBJ1-2,TRBV20-1,many,CSARRQTQFNYGYTF,TGCAGTGCTAGAAGACAGACACAGTTTAACTATGGCTACACCTTC
TRBD1,TRBJ1-2,TRBV5-1,many,CASSPTGEKGYTF,TGCGCCAGCAGCCCTACAGGGGAGAAAGGCTACACCTTC
-,TRBJ2-3,TRBV7-6,many,CASSQSGASTDTQYF,TGTGCCAGCAGCCAGTCCGGGGCCAGCACAGATACGCAGTATTTT
-,TRBJ2-3,TRBV7-9,-,CASSQAGGDTQYF,TGTGCCAGCAGCCAAGCTGGGGGAGATACGCAGTATTTT
-,TRBJ2-4,TRBV2,few,CASTLGLGDIQYF,TGTGCCAGCACCCTAGGGCTTGGAGACATTCAGTACTTC
-,TRBJ1-2,TRBV28,many,CASSLEGVRGGYTF,TGTGCCAGCAGTTTAGAGGGGGTGAGAGGAGGCTACACCTTC